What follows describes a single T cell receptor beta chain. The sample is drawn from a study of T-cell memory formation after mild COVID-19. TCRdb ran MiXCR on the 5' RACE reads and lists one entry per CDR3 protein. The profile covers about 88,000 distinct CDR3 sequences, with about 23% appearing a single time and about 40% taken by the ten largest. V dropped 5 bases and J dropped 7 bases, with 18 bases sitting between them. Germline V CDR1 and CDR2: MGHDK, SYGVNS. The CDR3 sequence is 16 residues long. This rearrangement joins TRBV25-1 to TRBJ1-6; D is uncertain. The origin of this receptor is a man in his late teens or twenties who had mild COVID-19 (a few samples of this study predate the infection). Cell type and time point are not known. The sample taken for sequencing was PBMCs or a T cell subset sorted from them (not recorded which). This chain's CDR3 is CASSTRSRPMNSPLHF. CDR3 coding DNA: TGTGCCAGCAGTACTCGCAGTCGGCCCATGAATTCACCCCTCCACTTT. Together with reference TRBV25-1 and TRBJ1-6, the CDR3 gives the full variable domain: EADIYQTPRYLVIGTGKKITLECSQTMGHDKMYWYQQDPGMELHLIHYSYGVNSTEKGDLSSESTVSRIRTEHFPLTLESARPSHTSQYLCASSTRSRPMNSPLHFGNGTRLTVT.